This TCR beta chain was recorded in a study of T cell responses to AZD1222 COVID-19 vaccine (dated by TCRdb to the early 2020s). Regarding the study in general: A total of about 250 trial participants underwent TCR sequencing, of whom roughly 210 had received two doses of AZD1222 and some 25 had received two doses of the MenACWY control vaccine. Trial participants were enrolled into age subgroups of 18-55, 56-69 and 70-plus years, which contained about 150, 27 and 61 TCR-sequenced participants, respectively.

The CDR3 regions of human TCRbeta chains were analyzed by immunosequencing. In the source study's methods: Repertoire TCRs were matched against a reference library of SARS-CoV-2-specific TCRs generated with the MIRA antigen-specificity platform. Breadth was defined as the fraction of unique TCRs that were SARS-CoV-2-associated. Depth was defined as the fraction of total T cells that were SARS-CoV-2-associated. Using the MIRA data, every spike-specific TCR was mapped to the spike region that the TCR reacted to and assigned to either a CD4 or a CD8 class. Log10-transformed breadth and depth values were compared by one-way ANOVA with Sidak's multiple comparisons tests. TCRdb carries this immuneACCESS record with in-frame sequences only. Its versions omit some clonotypes, under half of them owing to an unresolved V gene in the studies checked, with the rest unexplained. The V and J calls and the clone size are those of that table, but D and trimming were determined from the DNA. The sample table shows 150,000 to 200,000 clones, and around 90% are seen once. 4.4% of the sample lies in the top ten.

Overall study results and their limits: Participants were mostly white British, with more females than males. The authors suggested clonal diversity may have been underestimated. Conclusions about previously exposed vaccinees are limited because only a handful of AZD1222 recipients were SARS-CoV-2 seropositive at baseline. The 56-69-year group was small, and its depth increase did not reach significance, likely because of low power. Spike-specific TCR breadth and depth rose significantly after two AZD1222 doses compared with day 0 and with MenACWY recipients. Vaccine-associated CD4 TCRs spanned the whole spike protein, with dominant responses in regions 160-218 and 743-854. Because no day 14 peak-response samples were available, the repertoires could be characterized only after the peak T cell response. Reportedly, almost half of the unique spike-specific TCRs recognized epitopes lying outside the regions that are mutated in the B.1.351 and B.1.1.7 variants.

Ends trimmed: V by 2 bases, J by 5 bases; bases unmatched to a gene: 6. CDR1 and CDR2 are read off the germline V gene as SGHRS and YFSETQ. The CDR3 sequence holds 15 residues, the cysteine and phenylalanine included. The CDR3 DNA has 45 bases and is translated from base 1. As for this clone: Which antigen it targets is not known. No base quality information exists; no much larger clone differs at one position.

The time point label corresponds to: baseline before first vaccination. Explained via the paper, the treatment or condition label denotes: meningococcal conjugate vaccine given as trial control. Vaccinee samples came from UK trials COV001 and COV002, including a single-blind randomized controlled phase 2/3 trial of AZD1222 (ChAdOx1 nCoV-19) in healthy adults. Trial participant PBMC samples were collected at day 0 and day 28 after the second dose for TCRbeta chain sequencing. The specimen was peripheral blood, collected on day 0 of MenACWY control vaccination. This chain is built from TRBV5-1 and TRBJ2-7; 11 bases in the junction line up with TRBD2. The receptor was isolated from an adult in good health. The CDR3 protein sequence reads: CASSFSTSGNHEQYF. The sequenced DNA is TGCGCCAGCAGCTTTTCGACTAGCGGGAACCACGAGCAGTACTTC. The full variable domain, completed from the reference TRBV5-1 and TRBJ2-7 proteins outside the CDR3, reads KAGVTQTPRYLIKTRGQQVTLSCSPISGHRSVSWYQQTPGQGLQFLFEYFSETQRNKGNFPGRFSGRQFSNSRSEMNVSTLELGDSALYLCASSFSTSGNHEQYFGPGTRLTVT.